This is a list of T cell receptor beta chains from one sample in a study of blood T cell repertoires in COVID-19. Sequencing used immunoSEQ multiplex PCR; TCRdb keeps in-frame clones, though not all of them. There are 250,000 to 350,000 clones in the sample; around 90% occur only once, and 4% to 5.5% lies in the top ten. Sequenced: PBMCs or T cells enriched from blood (not recorded which). Receptors were obtained from a woman aged 18-29 years with acute COVID-19. Both conserved end residues are trimmed from each CDR3. A row's size may be missing; if present it is once, few, many or a size class.

V	size	J	CDR3
TRBV28	few	TRBJ1-1	ASTHGTGFTEAF
TRBV28	-	TRBJ2-7	ASSLIQDSYEQY
TRBV12-5	-	TRBJ1-3	ASGQGLSGNTIY
TRBV30	-	TRBJ1-2	AWGTGTVLGYT
TRBV28	-	TRBJ2-7	ASSLAGGNEQY
TRBV9	once	TRBJ2-5	ASSVDPGGPIETQY
TRBV5-4	-	TRBJ2-2	ASTRDRGLGQTGELF
TRBV5-1	-	TRBJ1-4	ASSPTGGDEKLF
TRBV6-4	-	TRBJ2-1	ASSDSPGLAGNNEQF
TRBV5-1	-	TRBJ2-7	ASSRDSNSYEQY
TRBV2	-	TRBJ2-1	ASREPPSVLVSWNEQF
TRBV28	once	TRBJ1-3	ASSLFRGSGNTIY
TRBV3-1/TRBV3-2	-	TRBJ1-5	ASSSLGQPQH
TRBV29-1	once	TRBJ2-2	SVDTGFGHTGELF
TRBV7-7	-	TRBJ2-1	ASSLVPLSGNEGNEQF
TRBV11-2	-	TRBJ2-5	ASSLGAGVEVTQY
TRBV11-2	-	TRBJ1-3	ASSLMGNTIY
TRBV19	-	TRBJ1-4	ASSMVREGEKLF
TRBV30	-	TRBJ2-5	AWSPIAGGQETQY
TRBV10-3	-	TRBJ1-1	AISEGQGNTEAF
TRBV4-1	once	TRBJ2-1	ASSQDSGRAYNEQF
TRBV28	-	TRBJ1-2	ASSLSGRGYT
TRBV27	-	TRBJ2-7	ASSLWGQGSYEQY
TRBV13	-	TRBJ2-3	ASSTQAFTDTQY
TRBV2	-	TRBJ1-5	ASRIGAAYLVNQPQH
TRBV9	-	TRBJ2-4	ASSPSGASSAKNIQY
TRBV2	-	TRBJ2-7	ASREGSYEQY
TRBV14	-	TRBJ1-4	ASSQETGAGAEKLF
TRBV5-1	-	TRBJ1-2	ASSLGTASLDGYT
TRBV27	-	TRBJ2-7	ASSFKTPYYEQY